Here is one T cell receptor delta chain with its context. Which antigen it targets is not known. A read error likely explains this, since a far larger clone differs by one base. This CDR3 is also generated by other DNA sequences in the sample. CDR1 is given as GEAIGNYY and CDR2 as EKD, both from the germline V gene. The V end gives up 0 bases and the J end 2 bases, leaving 14 bases in the junction not matched to a gene. The CDR3 sequence holds 19 residues, the cysteine and phenylalanine included. Only the CDR3 DNA stays, 57 bases, in frame from base 1. These data are taken from a study of γδ T cells in repeated Plasmodium falciparum infection (dated by TCRdb to the early 2020s). The study in broad terms: The natural-infection arm enrolled Malian children exposed to intense seasonal malaria transmission, compared against age and gender matched Australian children. Malian gammadelta TCR repertoires were analysed cross-sectionally during no-transmission periods and were analysed longitudinally across acute febrile malaria episodes. Four controlled human malaria infections were administered to about 5 malaria-naive U.S. adults over roughly 600 days by bites from P. falciparum NF54-infected Anopheles stephensi mosquitoes. Samples were collected from controlled-infection subjects at baseline, immediately before selected infections, and 21 days after each infection. In the study, the shaping of the human gammadelta T cell repertoire by repeated Plasmodium falciparum infection was examined using natural infection in Mali and controlled human malaria infection. Results the study describes overall, beyond this receptor: Compared with Australian children, Malian children appeared to have Vdelta2-negative gammadelta TCR repertoires that were more clonally expanded, less diverse and less shared. The controlled-infection cohort was small, limiting analysis of inter-individual variability in gammadelta T cell responses. Generalizability was limited because the Malian cohort came from a small rural village made up predominantly of one ethnic group. Vgamma9/Vdelta2+ TCR repertoires kept a highly stable polyclonal repertoire across time and infection, and many TCRgamma sequences overlapped between individuals. In Vdelta2-negative, largely Vdelta1+, gammadelta TCR repertoires, repeated controlled infections appeared to drive waves of new clonotype selection.

For bulk TCR repertoire analysis, Vgamma9/Vdelta2+ and Vdelta2-negative gammadelta T cell populations were flow-sorted out of peripheral blood mononuclear cells. Library preparation used multiplex PCR. Sequenced on an Illumina MiSeq. Each sorted gammadelta T cell sample was sequenced for both the TCR gamma (TRG) and TCR delta (TRD) chains. The published analysis was carried out like this. Clonotype tree plots, accumulated frequency of the top 20 clonotypes, diversity index (DI) and D75 metrics were included in the repertoire analyses. TCRdb reran clone calling on the public reads with CATT; rows sharing one DNA sequence were then combined. The V and J calls were not made by the authors but by TCRdb's processing. This sample holds more than 70,000 delta-chain clones; over 0.9% were observed only once. The ten largest clones take up more than 9% of the sample.

What was sequenced was gamma-delta T cells from blood. This sequence originates from a pool of human donors (malaria-infected and uninfected, not separated). The sequence joins TRDV2 to TRDJ2; 7 nucleotides in the junction match TRDD3. TCRdb carries no J gene annotation; the J gene was assigned here by matching the DNA with germline. The sequence in DNA is TGTGCCTGTGACACCGTAGCGGTACTGGGGTCCCACTTGACAGCACAACTCTTCTTT. It is translated as CACDTVAVLGSHLTAQLFF.